This TCR beta chain was found in a study of OX40 agonist ivuxolimab in advanced cancers. In the study overall: Ivuxolimab, which is an agonistic anti-OX40 (CD134) antibody, was administered to the patients. Of the patients, three showed partial responses, one with hepatocellular carcinoma and two with cutaneous melanoma.

Germline V gives CDR1 MGHRA, CDR2 YSYEKL. Trimming at V came to 1 base and at J to 2 bases, leaving 5 bases not matched to a gene. The CDR3 contains 17 residues. Generated by immunoSEQ multiplex PCR, the TCRdb table keeps only in-frame clones and is missing some. The data show around 94,000 clones, around 91% seen once. This sequence originates from an adult with an advanced solid tumor such as melanoma, head and neck, liver or kidney cancer. The sequenced sample was CD4+ or CD8+ T cells sorted from blood, obtained in a trial of the OX40 agonist ivuxolimab. V gene TRBV4-1 combines with J gene TRBJ2-1; 10 bases line up with TRBD2. The CDR3 protein is CASSQVLAGVTYNEQFF. The CDR3, as DNA: TGCGCCAGCAGCCAAGTCCTAGCGGGAGTAACCTACAATGAGCAGTTCTTC.